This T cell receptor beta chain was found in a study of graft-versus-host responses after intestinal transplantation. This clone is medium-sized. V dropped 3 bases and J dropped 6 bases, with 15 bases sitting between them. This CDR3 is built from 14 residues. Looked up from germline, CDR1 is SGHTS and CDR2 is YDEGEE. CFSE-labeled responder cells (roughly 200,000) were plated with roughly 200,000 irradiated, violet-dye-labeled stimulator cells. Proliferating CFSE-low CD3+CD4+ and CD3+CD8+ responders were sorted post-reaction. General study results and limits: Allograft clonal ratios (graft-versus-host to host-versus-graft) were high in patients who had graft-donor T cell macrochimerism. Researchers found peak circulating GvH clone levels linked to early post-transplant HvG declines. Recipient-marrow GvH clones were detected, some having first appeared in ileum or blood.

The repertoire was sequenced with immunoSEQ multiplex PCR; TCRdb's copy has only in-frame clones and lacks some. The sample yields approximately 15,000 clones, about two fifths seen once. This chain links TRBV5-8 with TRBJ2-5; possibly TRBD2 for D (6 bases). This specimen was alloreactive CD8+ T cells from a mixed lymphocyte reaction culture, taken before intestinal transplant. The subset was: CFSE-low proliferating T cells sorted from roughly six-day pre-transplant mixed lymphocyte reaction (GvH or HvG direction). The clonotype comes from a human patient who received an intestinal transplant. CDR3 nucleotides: TGTGCCAGCAGCTCCCGGTGGGGGGTCAAGACCCAGTACTTC. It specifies CASSSRWGVKTQYF.